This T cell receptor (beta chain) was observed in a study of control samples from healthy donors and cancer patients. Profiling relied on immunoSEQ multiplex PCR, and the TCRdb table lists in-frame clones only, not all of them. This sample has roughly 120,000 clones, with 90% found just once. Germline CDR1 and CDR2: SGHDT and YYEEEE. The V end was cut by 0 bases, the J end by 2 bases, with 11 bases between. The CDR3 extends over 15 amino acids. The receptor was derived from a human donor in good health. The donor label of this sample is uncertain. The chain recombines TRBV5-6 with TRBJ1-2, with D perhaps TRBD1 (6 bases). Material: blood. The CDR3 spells CASSLVIGGNYGYTF. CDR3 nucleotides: TGTGCCAGCAGCTTGGTAATCGGGGGCAACTATGGCTACACCTTC.